The 32 T cell receptor beta chains below were found in one sample sequenced in a study of cytomegalovirus exposure and HLA in healthy donors. With 60 Vbeta and 13 Jbeta primers, the PCR was carried out. Sequencing was performed with immunoSEQ multiplex PCR; in TCRdb, only in-frame clones are kept and a portion is missing. Counted here are about 150,000 clones, 70% to 80% occurring once; the ten biggest clones make up 4%. Sequencing input: PBMCs. The receptors stem from a woman aged 40-49 years in good health and CMV-seronegative.

V and J are TRBV11-3 and TRBJ2-3, with 8 bases lining up with TRBD2. J was trimmed by 0 bases and V by 4 bases; bases with no gene match: 6. The germline V gene encodes CDR1 SGHNT and CDR2 YENEEA. CDR3 length: 16 amino acids. The CDR3 here is CASSSLSGSSTDTQYF. CDR3 sequence (DNA): TGTGCCAGCAGCTCGTTGAGCGGGAGTAGCACAGATACGCAGTATTTT.

The DNA of the CDR3 is TGCAGCGTTGGACGCGGGGAGACCCAGTACTTC. It is translated as CSVGRGETQYF. This rearrangement joins TRBV29-1 to TRBJ2-5, with D perhaps matching TRBD2 (5 bases). V lost 4 bases and J 5 bases, leaving 8 bases between the germline ends. CDR1 is SQVTM, CDR2 ANQGSEA, per germline. There are 11 residues in the CDR3.

This clone was counted a few times. The gene calls are TRBV5-1 and TRBJ1-1; no reliable D call. V lost 0 bases to trimming and J lost 4 bases, with 16 bases between them. The V gene's germline CDR1 is SGHRS and CDR2 YFSETQ. The CDR3 consists of 16 residues. The CDR3 loop is CASSLASQEGSTEAFF. DNA for the CDR3: TGCGCCAGCAGCTTGGCCTCTCAGGAAGGTTCCACTGAAGCTTTCTTT.

V is TRBV7-9 and J is TRBJ1-1; 8 nucleotides line up with TRBD1. The germline gives CDR1 SEHNR, CDR2 FQNEAQ (reference sequence). The CDR3 has 14 residues. With 4 bases clipped from V and 1 base from J, the junction kept 2 bases outside the gene matches. The DNA of the CDR3 is TGTGCCAGCAGCTCCGGACAGGGGAACACTGAAGCTTTCTTT. Protein product: CASSSGQGNTEAFF.

CDR3 bases: TGTGCCAGCAGTGTGACGGGACTAGCGGTTTACGAGCAGTACTTC. It encodes CASSVTGLAVYEQYF. The chain recombines TRBV6-1 with TRBJ2-7; 11 bases agree with TRBD2. J was trimmed by 4 bases and V by 4 bases; bases with no gene match: 6. The CDR3 sequence is 15 residues long. From germline, CDR1 is MNHNS and CDR2 SASEGT.

The chain links TRBV6-5 to TRBJ2-7; D not resolved. Trimming left V 3 bases short and J 2 bases short, with 17 bases between. The CDR3 is 16 amino acids. The germline CDR1 and CDR2 sequences are MNHEY and SVGAGI. Written as DNA, the CDR3 is TGTGCCAGCAGTTATCTCCGTGCAGAAACACCCTACGAGCAGTACTTC. Amino acid sequence: CASSYLRAETPYEQYF.

Details on this clone: The junction and the germline gene differ at one end; a read error may be behind it. This sequence joins TRBV5-6 and TRBJ2-7; D remains ambiguous. CDR3 length: 13 amino acids. Germline-derived CDR1 and CDR2 are SGHDT and YYEEEE. The CDR3: CASSLGTPNEEYF. DNA of the CDR3: TGTGCCAGCAGCTTGGGTACACCAAACGAGGAGTACTTC.

This chain links TRBV28 with TRBJ1-1, with D uncertain. With 7 bases removed from V and 4 bases from J, the gap between germline ends came to 4 bases. Germline values: CDR1 MDHEN, CDR2 SYDVKM. The CDR3 length is 10 residues. The CDR3 bases are TGTGCCAGCATCGGCACTGAAGCTTTCTTT. This encodes CASIGTEAFF.

The rearrangement joins TRBV13 to TRBJ1-2, with D uncertain. This CDR3 comprises 12 residues. Germline CDR1 is PRHDT and CDR2 is FYEKMQ (reference sequence). Trimming stripped 8 bases from V and 4 bases from J, with 11 bases between. This CDR3 reads CASGRPFYGYTF. CDR3 nucleotides: TGTGCCAGCGGGCGCCCTTTCTATGGCTACACCTTC.

In its sample, this clone was seen once. The chain uses TRBV27 and TRBJ1-2, with D perhaps matching TRBD1 (6 bases). V was clipped by 6 bases and J by 2 bases, with 13 bases between them. CDR1 is MNHEY, CDR2 SMNVEV, per germline (reference sequence). This CDR3 has 14 amino acids. CDR3 bases: TGTGCCAGCAGCTTTCAGAGGGGGAACTATGGCTACACCTTC. Amino acids: CASSFQRGNYGYTF.

The chain joins TRBV5-4 to TRBJ1-4, with 7 bases fitting TRBD1. The CDR3 has 15 residues. V gave up 4 bases and J gave up 6 bases; unmatched junction bases: 9. CDR1 SGHNT and CDR2 YYREEE come from the germline V gene (reference sequence). CDR3 loop: CASSPEGAGYEKLFF. The DNA of the CDR3 is TGTGCCAGCAGCCCCGAGGGGGCAGGGTATGAAAAACTGTTTTTT.

The gene calls are TRBV6-5 and TRBJ2-1; 8 bases match TRBD2. The V gene end was trimmed by 7 bases and the J gene end by 7 bases; junction bases not matched to a gene: 9. Germline CDR1 reads MNHEY; CDR2 reads SVGAGI. The CDR3 length is 14 residues. As DNA, the CDR3 is TGTGCCAGCAACCTCGGAGGCGGGGGGAATGAGCAGTTCTTC. This gives the protein CASNLGGGGNEQFF.

The rearrangement uses TRBV18 and TRBJ1-6; 7 bases match TRBD1. The V and J ends lost 0 bases and 9 bases, in that order; junction bases with no gene match: 5. This CDR3 has 15 amino acids. In germline, CDR1 is KGHSH, CDR2 LQKENI. The chain's CDR3 is CASSPPGQIASPLHF. Here the CDR3 DNA reads TGTGCCAGCTCACCACCGGGACAGATAGCTTCACCCCTCCACTTT.

The V gene is TRBV19, the J gene TRBJ2-3; weak D call: TRBD1 (5 bases). The CDR3 is made up of 18 amino acids. Trimming removed 4 bases from V and 2 bases from J, with 22 bases in between. CDR1 is LNHDA and CDR2 is SQIVND in the germline V gene (reference sequence). The chain's CDR3 is CASSTDRYRPRSTDTQYF. For the CDR3, the DNA is TGTGCCAGTAGTACCGACAGATATCGGCCACGGTCCACAGATACGCAGTATTTT.

The genes are TRBV28 and TRBJ2-3, with 7 bases aligning to TRBD2. J was trimmed by 3 bases and V by 4 bases; bases with no gene match: 10. This CDR3 region has 16 residues. Germline V gene lookup returns CDR1 MDHEN and CDR2 SYDVKM. This chain's CDR3 is CASSSPPAGATDTQYF. Here the CDR3 DNA reads TGTGCCAGCAGTTCCCCCCCGGCGGGAGCGACAGATACGCAGTATTTT.

The chain joins TRBV7-8 to TRBJ1-2; possible D gene TRBD1, 6 bases. The CDR3 has 15 residues. V was clipped by 5 bases and J by 5 bases, with 18 bases between them. Germline values: CDR1 SGHVS, CDR2 FQNEAQ. The CDR3 sequence is CASSLVEGESYGYTF. CDR3 in DNA: TGTGCCAGCAGCCTGGTTGAGGGGGAATCGTATGGCTACACCTTC.

This clone was detected a few times. The chain employs TRBV30 and TRBJ2-7, with 7 positions matching TRBD1. J lost 3 bases, V lost 2 bases, and 7 bases had no gene match. Germline lookup yields CDR1 GTSNPN and CDR2 SVGIG (reference sequence). This CDR3 spans 14 amino acids. CDR3 residues: CAWSLGGGYYEQYF. CDR3 nucleotides: TGTGCCTGGAGTTTAGGGGGCGGATACTACGAGCAGTACTTC.

The chain carries TRBV19 and TRBJ1-1; D is unclear. V shed 3 bases and J shed 1 base, with 6 bases lying between them. Germline values: CDR1 LNHDA, CDR2 SQIVND (reference sequence). There are 13 residues in the CDR3. CDR3 nucleotides: TGTGCCAGTAGTATGCGTCAGAACACTGAAGCTTTCTTT. Translating it yields CASSMRQNTEAFF.

The J gene is TRBJ2-2, the V gene TRBV10-2; D might be TRBD1 (5 bases). Deletions cut 5 bases from V and 0 bases from J, with 10 bases between. Germline CDR1 and CDR2: WSHSY and SAAADI. The CDR3 extends over 15 amino acids. CDR3 nucleotides: TGCGCCAGCAGTTATAAGGGGACGAACACCGGGGAGCTGTTTTTT. The encoded protein is CASSYKGTNTGELFF.

This clone is a singleton in its sample. This chain joins TRBV18 and TRBJ1-4; a weak D match, TRBD1 (6 bases). CDR3 length: 16 amino acids. V was pared by 3 bases and J by 4 bases, with 15 bases between. Germline CDR1 and CDR2: KGHSH and LQKENI. In DNA form, the CDR3 reads TGTGCCAGCTCACCTCCTAGGGGGTCTGGTAATGAAAAACTGTTTTTT. Its translation is CASSPPRGSGNEKLFF.

The sample holds one count of this clone. The genes are TRBV20-1 and TRBJ2-7; 7 bases fit TRBD1. The CDR3 is made up of 11 amino acids. V gave up 1 base and J gave up 9 bases; unmatched junction bases: 3. The germline V gene encodes CDR1 DFQATT and CDR2 SNEGSKA (reference sequence). CDR3: CSARGQGAQYF. Written as DNA, the CDR3 is TGCAGTGCTAGAGGACAGGGCGCGCAGTACTTC.

This clone has a handful of counts. The chain couples TRBV6-4 to TRBJ1-6; D ambiguous. CDR3 length: 17 residues. CDR1 and CDR2 from the germline V gene are MRHNA and SNTAGT. V lost 6 bases, J lost 0 bases, and 15 bases lay in between. CDR3 region: CASRWSRKSSYNSPLHF. The DNA for the CDR3 is TGTGCCAGCAGATGGAGCCGCAAGAGCTCCTATAATTCACCCCTCCACTTT.

V is TRBV28 and J is TRBJ1-2; D might be TRBD1 (5 bases). Germline CDR1 and CDR2: MDHEN and SYDVKM. The CDR3 runs 15 residues. The germline V and J ends were trimmed by 2 bases and 4 bases, with 14 bases remaining between them. This chain's CDR3 is CASSLGATELYGYTF. CDR3 bases: TGTGCCAGCAGTTTAGGTGCGACAGAGCTCTATGGCTACACCTTC.

J is TRBJ2-5 and V is TRBV5-4, with TRBD1 matching 9 bases. In germline, CDR1 is SGHNT, CDR2 YYREEE (reference sequence). There are 15 residues in the CDR3. V was clipped by 2 bases and J by 5 bases; unmatched bases: 7. The DNA of the CDR3 is TGTGCCAGCAGCTTACCGGGACAGGGTACCGAGACCCAGTACTTC. Translated: CASSLPGQGTETQYF.

The chain joins TRBV28 to TRBJ2-7; 10 nucleotides agree with TRBD1. The CDR3 is 15 residues long. The V gene end was trimmed by 6 bases and the J gene end by 4 bases; junction bases not matched to a gene: 9. The germline V gene has CDR1 MDHEN and CDR2 SYDVKM. The CDR3 is CASSPRQGAVYEQYF. CDR3 sequence (DNA): TGTGCCAGCAGCCCTCGACAGGGGGCAGTTTACGAGCAGTACTTC.

The chain joins TRBV6-1 to TRBJ1-5; D gene ambiguous. CDR1 is MNHNS, CDR2 SASEGT, per germline. Trimming stripped 7 bases from V and 2 bases from J, with 6 bases between. The CDR3 is 12 residues long. This CDR3 reads CASKQGNQPQHF. The DNA of the CDR3 is TGTGCCAGCAAGCAGGGCAATCAGCCCCAGCATTTT.

The genes are TRBV18 and TRBJ1-1; a weak D match, TRBD1 (5 bases). V was cut by 3 bases and J by 5 bases, with 13 bases left in between. The germline V gene encodes CDR1 KGHSH and CDR2 LQKENI. CDR3 length: 14 amino acids. CDR3 sequence reads: CASSPGRVTTEAFF. For the CDR3, the DNA is TGTGCCAGCTCACCGGGCAGGGTCACGACTGAAGCTTTCTTT.

The CDR3 nucleotides read TGTGCCAGCAGCCCGCAATCAGGGGGATCAGATACGCAGTATTTT. Amino acid sequence: CASSPQSGGSDTQYF. The rearrangement links TRBV6-5 to TRBJ2-3; 7 bases map to TRBD1. V shed 6 bases and J 4 bases; nucleotides not matched to a gene: 10. The CDR3 loop spans 15 amino acids. CDR1 and CDR2 from the germline V gene are MNHEY and SVGAGI.

This chain links TRBV5-6 with TRBJ2-5; weak D call: TRBD1 (6 bases). The V gene's germline CDR1 is SGHDT and CDR2 YYEEEE. This CDR3 comprises 14 residues. Trimming left V 6 bases short and J 1 base short, with 13 bases between. DNA for the CDR3: TGTGCCAGCAACCAATTACAGGGCCAAGAGACCCAGTACTTC. Translating gives CASNQLQGQETQYF.

This rearrangement joins TRBV10-3 to TRBJ1-2; perhaps TRBD1 as D (6 bases). The CDR3 length is 14 residues. V shed 1 base and J shed 4 bases, with 10 bases lying between them. Looked up from germline, CDR1 is ENHRY and CDR2 is SYGVKD. This chain's CDR3 is CAISELDSAYGYTF. In DNA, the CDR3 is TGTGCCATCAGTGAGTTGGACAGTGCCTATGGCTACACCTTC.

The V call is TRBV7-2, the J call TRBJ1-1; 10 bases map to TRBD1. The CDR3 has 17 residues. CDR1 and CDR2 (germline): SGHTA, FQGNSA. The junction had 9 bases not matched to a gene; V was cut back by 1 base and J by 4 bases. CDR3 sequence reads: CASSLGVGTGDTTEAFF. CDR3 bases: TGTGCCAGCAGCTTAGGAGTTGGGACAGGGGACACCACTGAAGCTTTCTTT.

V usage is TRBV12-5 and J usage is TRBJ1-5; 7 nucleotides line up with TRBD1. Germline CDR1 is LGHNT and CDR2 is FRNRAP. With V trimmed by 1 base and J by 1 base, 10 bases remained unmatched. This CDR3 is 18 amino acids long. DNA for the CDR3: TGTGCTAGTGGTTTGGGACAGGGCCTGGGTCCGAGCAATCAGCCCCAGCATTTT. Protein: CASGLGQGLGPSNQPQHF.